These 20 T cell receptor beta chains came from one sample sequenced in a study of OX40 agonist ivuxolimab in advanced cancers. Receptor amplification or capture employed the immunoSEQ multiplex PCR assay. TCRdb took over this immuneACCESS table, retaining in-frame rearrangements with V and J assigned. Such tables are incomplete; in checked studies, under half of the missing clones stem from an unresolved V gene, and the remainder is unexplained. In all, the sample holds around 80,000 clones, and 80% to 90% of those were seen once. Together, the top ten hold about 0.76% of the sample. The material was CD4+ or CD8+ T cells sorted from blood, obtained in a trial of the OX40 agonist ivuxolimab. These receptors came from an adult with an advanced solid tumor such as melanoma, head and neck, liver or kidney cancer.

The gene calls are TRBV6-5 and TRBJ2-7, with unresolved D. The CDR3 is 16 amino acids. CDR1 MNHEY and CDR2 SVGAGI come from the germline V gene. V lost 2 bases to trimming and J lost 3 bases, with 17 bases between them. CDR3 protein: CASSYLGRQTLYEQYF. Written as DNA, the CDR3 is TGTGCCAGCAGTTACCTAGGCAGGCAGACCCTCTACGAGCAGTACTTC.

The chain combines TRBV7-2 with TRBJ2-5; 8 nucleotides line up with TRBD1. The CDR3 has 13 residues. V shed 6 bases and J 4 bases; nucleotides not matched to a gene: 4. Germline V gene data show CDR1 as SGHTA and CDR2 as FQGNSA. CDR3 region: CASRTGTGETQYF. The CDR3 coding sequence is TGTGCCAGCAGAACAGGGACAGGAGAGACCCAGTACTTC.

The chain has TRBV30 and TRBJ1-6; tentative D call: TRBD1 (6 bases). Germline CDR1 and CDR2: GTSNPN and SVGIG (reference sequence). V gave up 1 base and J gave up 8 bases, with 18 bases separating them. CDR3 length: 16 amino acids. The CDR3: CAWSAQRGGGYSPLHF. The CDR3 DNA is TGTGCCTGGAGTGCCCAGCGGGGGGGCGGGTATTCACCCCTCCACTTT. Supplemented by reference TRBV30 and TRBJ1-6, the full variable domain reads SQTIHQWPATLVQPVGSPLSLECTVEGTSNPNLYWYRQAAGRGLQLLFYSVGIGQISSEVPQNLSASRPQDRQFILSSKKLLLSDSGFYLCAWSAQRGGGYSPLHFGNGTRLTVT.

The J gene is TRBJ2-1, the V gene TRBV4-1; either TRBD1 or TRBD2 may fit D (5 bases each). Germline V gene lookup returns CDR1 MGHRA and CDR2 YSYEKL. Deletions cut 4 bases from V and 6 bases from J, with 13 bases between. CDR3 length equals 14 residues. For the CDR3, the DNA is TGCGCCAGCAGCCTCGGGACCCAGGCCAATGAGCAGTTCTTC. This gives the protein CASSLGTQANEQFF.

The chain links TRBV18 to TRBJ2-2; TRBD2 is a possible D gene (6 bases). V was shortened by 8 bases and J by 5 bases, with 15 bases between the two germline ends. The CDR3 length is 14 residues. CDR1 and CDR2 (germline): KGHSH, LQKENI. CDR3 bases: TGTGCCAGCCCGGTATCGGAGGGAACCGGGGAGCTGTTTTTT. Translation gives CASPVSEGTGELFF. Supplemented by reference TRBV18 and TRBJ2-2, the full variable domain reads NAGVMQNPRHLVRRRGQEARLRCSPMKGHSHVYWYRQLPEEGLKFMVYLQKENIIDESGMPKERFSAEFPKEGPSILRIQQVVRGDSAAYFCASPVSEGTGELFFGEGSRLTVL.

As concerns this clone: The junction and the germline gene differ at one end; a read error may be behind it. V and J are TRBV7-7 and TRBJ2-3; D ambiguous. Germline lookup yields CDR1 SSHAT and CDR2 FNYEAQ (reference sequence). The CDR3 runs to 13 residues. Written as DNA, the CDR3 is TGTGCTAGCAGCTTCGATCTTGAGGATACGCAGTATTTT. Translating it yields CASSFDLEDTQYF.

The J gene is TRBJ1-2, the V gene TRBV28, with D unresolved. Germline CDR1 and CDR2: MDHEN and SYDVKM. The CDR3 spans 12 residues. Trimming shortened V by 6 bases and J by 4 bases, and 9 bases separated the two germline ends. The CDR3 DNA reads TGTGCCAGCAGGCAAAGGCTCTATGGCTACACCTTC. Protein product: CASRQRLYGYTF.

This clone was detected only a few times. The chain combines TRBV5-5 with TRBJ2-2; TRBD1 matches at 7 bases. Germline V gives CDR1 SGHKS, CDR2 YYEKEE (reference sequence). The V and J ends lost 4 bases and 0 bases, in that order; junction bases with no gene match: 3. CDR3 length: 15 residues. CDR3 bases: TGTGCCAGCAGCATGACAGGGCCGAACACCGGGGAGCTGTTTTTT. This sequence encodes CASSMTGPNTGELFF.

This clone showed up just once. V usage is TRBV19 and J usage is TRBJ2-3; D unresolved. This CDR3 has 15 amino acids. Trimming removed 4 bases from V and 4 bases from J, with 15 bases in between. Germline V lookup: CDR1 LNHDA, CDR2 SQIVND (reference sequence). This CDR3 is CASSTPRQAADTQYF. The CDR3 DNA sequence: TGTGCCAGTAGTACTCCTCGGCAGGCCGCAGATACGCAGTATTTT. The full variable domain, completed using reference TRBV19 and TRBJ2-3, is DGGITQSPKYLFRKEGQNVTLSCEQNLNHDAMYWYRQDPGQGLRLIYYSQIVNDFQKGDIAEGYSVSREKKESFPLTVTSAQKNPTAFYLCASSTPRQAADTQYFGPGTRLTVL.

The chain combines TRBV18 with TRBJ2-1; D perhaps matches TRBD2 (6 bases). This CDR3 has 16 amino acids. The V and J ends lost 1 base and 5 bases respectively, with 15 bases between them. Germline loops: CDR1 KGHSH, CDR2 LQKENI. The CDR3 coding sequence is TGTGCCAGCTCACCACGTGGGACTTTTATGGACAATGAGCAGTTCTTC. This encodes CASSPRGTFMDNEQFF.

This clone was seen only a few times. The rearrangement uses TRBV30 and TRBJ1-2, with 8 bases that match TRBD1. J lost 8 bases, V lost 6 bases, and 5 bases had no gene match. CDR3 size: 11 residues. Germline loops: CDR1 GTSNPN, CDR2 SVGIG (reference sequence). The CDR3 nucleotides read TGTGCCTGCGGACAGGGTGGAGGCTACACCTTC. Translated: CACGQGGGYTF.

The rearrangement links TRBV7-9 to TRBJ2-3, with 10 bases lining up with TRBD2. CDR3 length: 17 amino acids. Per the germline V gene, CDR1 is SEHNR and CDR2 is FQNEAQ (reference sequence). With V trimmed by 5 bases and J by 2 bases, 10 bases remained unmatched. This chain's CDR3 is CASSSYRLAGDTDTQYF. DNA for the CDR3: TGTGCCAGCAGCAGCTACCGACTAGCGGGCGACACAGATACGCAGTATTTT. Variable domain in full (rest from reference TRBV7-9 and TRBJ2-3): DTGVSQNPRHKITKRGQNVTFRCDPISEHNRLYWYRQTLGQGPEFLTYFQNEAQLEKSRLLSDRFSAERPKGSFSTLEIQRTEQGDSAMYLCASSSYRLAGDTDTQYFGPGTRLTVL.

The chain has TRBV2 and TRBJ2-2; D unclear. Germline V CDR1 and CDR2: SNHLY, FYNNEI. The CDR3 contains 14 residues. Trimming cost V 7 bases and J 2 bases, with 11 bases left between them. CDR3 residues: CASKVGTNTGELFF. CDR3 in DNA: TGTGCCAGCAAAGTTGGAACAAACACCGGGGAGCTGTTTTTT.

The rearrangement links TRBV28 to TRBJ2-5; 8 nucleotides line up with TRBD2. CDR1 is MDHEN and CDR2 is SYDVKM in the germline V gene. Trimming took 2 bases from V and 2 from J; bases not matched to a gene: 4. This CDR3 contains 15 residues. CDR3: CASSLAGGNQETQYF. The CDR3 bases are TGTGCCAGCAGTTTAGCGGGAGGCAATCAAGAGACCCAGTACTTC. Together with reference TRBV28 and TRBJ2-5, the CDR3 gives the full variable domain: DVKVTQSSRYLVKRTGEKVFLECVQDMDHENMFWYRQDPGLGLRLIYFSYDVKMKEKGDIPEGYSVSREKKERFSLILESASTNQTSMYLCASSLAGGNQETQYFGPGTRLLVL.

This chain joins TRBV14 and TRBJ2-1; D is undetermined. The germline CDR1 and CDR2 sequences are SGHDN and FVKESK. This CDR3 spans 12 amino acids. V lost 0 bases, J lost 10 bases, and 7 bases lay in between. This CDR3 is CASSQEWGEQFF. The CDR3 coding sequence is TGTGCCAGCAGCCAAGAGTGGGGAGAGCAGTTCTTC.

The chain couples TRBV5-4 to TRBJ2-7; perhaps TRBD1 as D (6 bases). Germline assignment: CDR1 SGHNT and CDR2 YYREEE (reference sequence). Trimming removed 0 bases at V and 6 bases at J, with 16 bases between. This CDR3 contains 15 residues. The CDR3 bases are TGTGCCAGCAGCTTGGACGGTCTCAGGGGAAGCGAGCAGTACTTC. Translation: CASSLDGLRGSEQYF. The variable domain in full, with the rest retrieved from reference TRBV5-4 and TRBJ2-7, is ETGVTQSPTHLIKTRGQQVTLRCSSQSGHNTVSWYQQALGQGPQFIFQYYREEENGRGNFPPRFSGLQFPNYSSELNVNALELDDSALYLCASSLDGLRGSEQYFGPGTRLTVT.

The J gene is TRBJ2-7, the V gene TRBV28; 7 bases fit TRBD2. The trim removed 4 bases at V and 5 bases at J, leaving 5 bases unmatched. Germline V gene data show CDR1 as MDHEN and CDR2 as SYDVKM. The CDR3 runs to 13 residues. CDR3 loop: CASSWTRFDEQYF. CDR3 DNA sequence: TGTGCCAGCAGTTGGACTAGATTTGACGAGCAGTACTTC.

The CDR3 region is CAFRDGRNQETQYF. CDR3 coding DNA: TGTGCCTTTCGGGACGGTAGAAACCAAGAGACCCAGTACTTC. This chain uses TRBV21-1 with TRBJ2-5. TRBV21-1 is a documented pseudogene. The CDR3 sequence is 14 residues long.

V gene TRBV27 combines with J gene TRBJ1-2, with D perhaps TRBD1 (6 bases). The CDR3 is 13 residues long. Germline loops: CDR1 MNHEY, CDR2 SMNVEV (reference sequence). The V gene lost 3 bases and the J gene lost 9 bases, with 14 bases spanning the gap. For the CDR3, the DNA is TGTGCCAGCAGTTTGCGACAGGACTTGAGCTACACCTTC. Translating it yields CASSLRQDLSYTF.

The chain links TRBV28 to TRBJ1-5, with unresolved D. The V end was cut by 1 base, the J end by 6 bases, with 16 bases between. Per the germline V gene, CDR1 is MDHEN and CDR2 is SYDVKM. The CDR3 has 16 residues. The CDR3 region has the DNA TGTGCCAGCAGTTTATTGTCCCTCTTTACCGGTCAGCCCCAGCATTTT. It encodes CASSLLSLFTGQPQHF.